Shown below are 27 T cell receptor beta chains from a single sample sequenced in a study of shared clonotypes between healthy human individuals. TCRdb's table, derived via immunoSEQ multiplex PCR, lists solely in-frame clones and lacks some. The table records roughly 2,300,000 clones, 85% to 95% of them present only once. The sample consisted of naive CD4+ T cells from PBMCs. Subset given: CD45RA+ positively selected. The receptors were sampled from a man younger than 30 in good health. Some clones in this sample may be carry-over from other donors' samples.

This clone appeared a single time. The J gene is TRBJ2-1, the V gene TRBV5-4, with D perhaps TRBD1 (6 bases). This CDR3 has 13 amino acids. Germline V lookup: CDR1 SGHNT, CDR2 YYREEE (reference sequence). V dropped 3 bases and J dropped 12 bases, with 16 bases sitting between them. The CDR3 DNA reads TGTGCCAGCAGCTCCCCTTGGGACATTGGGCAGTTCTTC. Its protein product is CASSSPWDIGQFF.

The chain joins TRBV6-5 to TRBJ1-5, with D possibly being TRBD1 (6 bases). CDR3 size: 15 residues. The V end lost 5 bases, the J end lost 4 bases, and 15 bases lay between the germline ends. CDR1 is MNHEY, CDR2 SVGAGI, per germline. The CDR3 loop is CASSRVTGTNQPQHF. CDR3 nucleotide sequence: TGTGCCAGCAGTCGGGTAACAGGGACAAATCAGCCCCAGCATTTT.

The J gene is TRBJ2-7, the V gene TRBV7-9; possibly TRBD2 for D (7 bases). From germline, CDR1 is SEHNR and CDR2 FQNEAQ (reference sequence). The CDR3 consists of 14 residues. V dropped 5 bases and J dropped 4 bases, with 15 bases sitting between them. This CDR3 is CASSLRTRGYEQYF. CDR3 DNA sequence: TGTGCCAGCAGCCTCCGGACTAGGGGGTACGAGCAGTACTTC.

The rearrangement uses TRBV5-1 and TRBJ2-5; no clear D gene. The CDR3 sequence is 14 residues long. Germline CDR1 SGHRS, CDR2 YFSETQ. The ends were cut back, 2 bases at V and 3 bases at J, with 11 bases in the middle. The CDR3 DNA sequence: TGCGCCAGCAGCTTCGCTCTCCGGGAAGAGACCCAGTACTTC. Its protein is CASSFALREETQYF.

The chain uses TRBV7-3 and TRBJ1-1; no firm D call. The CDR3 spans 13 residues. Germline V gene data show CDR1 as SGHTA and CDR2 as FQGTGA. V gave up 5 bases and J gave up 7 bases, with 14 bases separating them. Here the CDR3 DNA reads TGTGCCAGCAGCCTCCGGGAGGGCATTGAAGCTTTCTTT. It yields the protein CASSLREGIEAFF. Variable domain in full (rest from reference TRBV7-3 and TRBJ1-1): GAGVSQTPSNKVTEKGKYVELRCDPISGHTALYWYRQSLGQGPEFLIYFQGTGAADDSGLPNDRFFAVRPEGSVSTLKIQRTERGDSAVYLCASSLREGIEAFFGQGTRLTVV.

The chain has TRBV13 and TRBJ2-1, with D unresolved. CDR1 is PRHDT and CDR2 is FYEKMQ in the germline V gene (reference sequence). Trimming left V 4 bases short and J 10 bases short, with 14 bases between. This CDR3 spans 13 amino acids. The CDR3 spells CASSSTMAREQFF. The DNA of the CDR3 is TGTGCCAGCAGCTCGACCATGGCGAGAGAGCAGTTCTTC. The variable domain in full, with the rest retrieved from reference TRBV13 and TRBJ2-1, is AAGVIQSPRHLIKEKRETATLKCYPIPRHDTVYWYQQGPGQDPQFLISFYEKMQSDKGSIPDRFSAQQFSDYHSELNMSSLELGDSALYFCASSSTMAREQFFGPGTRLTVL.

The CDR3 spells CASSFPGRMNTEAFF. The CDR3 DNA is TGTGCCAGCAGCTTCCCGGGCAGAATGAACACTGAAGCTTTCTTT. J is TRBJ1-1 and V is TRBV5-4; no firm D call. This CDR3 is 15 amino acids long. V lost 2 bases, J lost 0 bases, and 11 bases lay in between. Germline CDR1 reads SGHNT; CDR2 reads YYREEE (reference sequence).

The rearrangement links TRBV30 to TRBJ2-7, with D perhaps assigned TRBD1 or TRBD2 (5 bases each). The CDR3 totals 14 residues. Trimming removed 2 bases at V and 1 base at J, with 12 bases between. Germline loops: CDR1 GTSNPN, CDR2 SVGIG (reference sequence). CDR3 DNA sequence: TGTGCCTGGAGTTGGGGGACGGGTTCCTACGAGCAGTACTTC. It encodes CAWSWGTGSYEQYF.

The CDR3 bases are TGTGCCTGGTGCCGGACAGTTGGATCGCCCCAGCATTTT. Translated, it gives CAWCRTVGSPQHF. J is TRBJ1-5 and V is TRBV30; TRBD1 is a possible D gene (6 bases). V gave up 5 bases and J gave up 9 bases, with 17 bases separating them. Germline CDR1 is GTSNPN and CDR2 is SVGIG (reference sequence). The CDR3 has 13 residues.

V gene TRBV5-4 combines with J gene TRBJ2-7, with TRBD2 matching 7 bases. The CDR3 runs to 15 residues. Germline V gene data show CDR1 as SGHNT and CDR2 as YYREEE (reference sequence). After removal of 0 bases from V and 2 bases from J, the junction contained 5 bases not matched to a gene. CDR3 sequence (DNA): TGTGCCAGCAGCTTGGCAGGCAGCGGGGCCTACGAGCAGTACTTC. Translated, it gives CASSLAGSGAYEQYF.

The genes are TRBV5-1 and TRBJ2-5; possibly TRBD1 for D (5 bases). The CDR3 is 16 amino acids. Germline V gene lookup returns CDR1 SGHRS and CDR2 YFSETQ. V lost 1 base and J 2 bases, leaving 15 bases between the germline ends. The CDR3 region is CASSLSVGAAQETQYF. The DNA for the CDR3 is TGCGCCAGCAGCTTGTCAGTTGGGGCGGCACAAGAGACCCAGTACTTC.

With respect to this clone: In the same sample, other DNA sequences code for this CDR3. This chain connects TRBV27 to TRBJ1-4; D perhaps matches TRBD1 (6 bases). This CDR3 has 14 amino acids. From germline, CDR1 is MNHEY and CDR2 SMNVEV (reference sequence). Between the trimmed V and J ends, which lost 6 bases and 3 bases, there was a span of 11 bases. CDR3 sequence reads: CASSLQGANEKLFF. DNA for the CDR3: TGTGCCAGCAGCCTACAGGGAGCTAATGAAAAACTGTTTTTT. The full variable domain, in which reference TRBV27 and TRBJ1-4 provide the parts outside the CDR3, is EAQVTQNPRYLITVTGKKLTVTCSQNMNHEYMSWYRQDPGLGLRQIYYSMNVEVTDKGDVPEGYKVSRKEKRNFPLILESPSPNQTSLYFCASSLQGANEKLFFGSGTQLSVL.

The chain joins TRBV21-1 to TRBJ2-3; the D call in the table, TRBD2, was not verified against the DNA. TRBV21-1 is shown as a pseudogene. The CDR3 consists of 17 residues. The CDR3 protein is CASSKEGPLAGTDTQYF. For the CDR3, the DNA is TGTGCCAGCAGCAAAGAAGGTCCACTAGCGGGCACAGATACGCAGTATTTT.

The rearrangement joins TRBV19 to TRBJ1-3, with a weak D call TRBD1 (6 bases). CDR3 length: 17 residues. Germline loops: CDR1 LNHDA, CDR2 SQIVND (reference sequence). The ends were cut back, 5 bases at V and 2 bases at J, with 19 bases in the middle. The CDR3 DNA follows: TGTGCCAGTAGTGGGATCTCCGGGACAAAAGCTGGAAACACCATATATTTT. Translating gives CASSGISGTKAGNTIYF.

The chain recombines TRBV5-1 with TRBJ2-5; possibly TRBD1 for D (6 bases). Trimming took off 5 bases at V and 5 bases at J, with 16 bases between the two ends. The germline gives CDR1 SGHRS, CDR2 YFSETQ. This CDR3 is built from 14 residues. CDR3 in amino acids: CASSDRPERETQYF. CDR3 DNA: TGCGCCAGCAGTGACAGGCCTGAAAGGGAGACCCAGTACTTC.

A word on this clone: At the DNA level, this CDR3 is encoded by other sequences in the same sample as well. This rearrangement joins TRBV7-2 to TRBJ2-7; weak D call: TRBD1 (5 bases). The CDR3 consists of 13 residues. Per germline, CDR1 SGHTA and CDR2 FQGNSA. Between the trimmed V and J ends, which lost 3 bases and 2 bases, there was a span of 8 bases. The CDR3 protein is CASSFQGTYEQYF. CDR3 nucleotides: TGTGCCAGCAGCTTCCAGGGAACCTACGAGCAGTACTTC. Variable domain in full (rest from reference TRBV7-2 and TRBJ2-7): GAGVSQSPSNKVTEKGKDVELRCDPISGHTALYWYRQSLGQGLEFLIYFQGNSAPDKSGLPSDRFSAERTGGSVSTLTIQRTQQEDSAVYLCASSFQGTYEQYFGPGTRLTVT.

The CDR3 nucleotides read TGCGCCAGCAGCTTGGCCTCGGCTAGCGGGAGTCTAGGGCCCTACAATGAGCAGTTCTTC. This sequence encodes CASSLASASGSLGPYNEQFF. The chain has TRBV5-1 and TRBJ2-1; TRBD2 aligns across 10 bases. CDR1 and CDR2 (germline): SGHRS, YFSETQ. This CDR3 region has 20 residues. Trimming removed 0 bases from V and 2 bases from J; junction bases left unmatched: 14.

The chain links TRBV7-3 to TRBJ2-2; unclear D gene. This CDR3 has 15 residues. Germline lookup yields CDR1 SGHTA and CDR2 FQGTGA. Trimming took off 1 base at V and 1 base at J, with 7 bases between the two ends. CDR3 loop: CASSLRRQNTGELFF. CDR3 nucleotides: TGTGCCAGCAGCTTAAGACGGCAGAACACCGGGGAGCTGTTTTTT.

V usage is TRBV7-2 and J usage is TRBJ2-3; 10 bases are shared with TRBD1. Germline V gene lookup returns CDR1 SGHTA and CDR2 FQGNSA. This CDR3 is 16 amino acids long. Losses at the gene ends were 6 bases for V and 6 bases for J; bases not matched to a gene: 12. In nucleotides, the CDR3 is TGTGCCAGCAGTTCCTTGGGGGACAGGGGCTTGGATACGCAGTATTTT. It translates to CASSSLGDRGLDTQYF. Full variable domain (missing parts from reference TRBV7-2 and TRBJ2-3): GAGVSQSPSNKVTEKGKDVELRCDPISGHTALYWYRQSLGQGLEFLIYFQGNSAPDKSGLPSDRFSAERTGGSVSTLTIQRTQQEDSAVYLCASSSLGDRGLDTQYFGPGTRLTVL.

The genes are TRBV28 and TRBJ2-1, with 13 bases identical to TRBD2. Germline V gene lookup returns CDR1 MDHEN and CDR2 SYDVKM. The trim removed 5 bases at V and 9 bases at J, leaving 10 bases unmatched. The CDR3 spans 16 residues. The CDR3 loop is CASSRTGTSGIAEQFF. CDR3 nucleotide sequence: TGTGCCAGCAGTAGGACCGGGACTAGCGGGATAGCTGAGCAGTTCTTC.

The chain recombines TRBV29-1 with TRBJ1-1; D unclear. Germline CDR1 SQVTM, CDR2 ANQGSEA. CDR3 length: 13 amino acids. V gave up 5 bases and J gave up 5 bases, with 15 bases separating them. DNA for the CDR3: TGCAGCGTTATAAGGCCTCTGACGACTGAAGCTTTCTTT. Its protein product is CSVIRPLTTEAFF. The full variable domain, in which reference TRBV29-1 and TRBJ1-1 provide the parts outside the CDR3, is SAVISQKPSRDICQRGTSLTIQCQVDSQVTMMFWYRQQPGQSLTLIATANQGSEATYESGFVIDKFPISRPNLTFSTLTVSNMSPEDSSIYLCSVIRPLTTEAFFGQGTRLTVV.

This clone has a single count. Other nucleotide sequences from this sample produce the same CDR3. V gene TRBV18 combines with J gene TRBJ2-5, with a possible D match to TRBD1 (6 bases). Trimming removed 0 bases from V and 4 bases from J, with 9 bases in between. Germline-derived CDR1 and CDR2 are KGHSH and LQKENI. This CDR3 spans 14 amino acids. The DNA for the CDR3 is TGTGCCAGCTCACCACCCGGGACAAGAGAGACCCAGTACTTC. As protein: CASSPPGTRETQYF.

The chain joins TRBV19 to TRBJ2-3, with 12 bases identical to TRBD2. Germline V CDR1 and CDR2: LNHDA, SQIVND (reference sequence). The CDR3 consists of 16 residues. Unmatched junction bases numbered 4, after V lost 6 bases and J lost 0 bases. CDR3 protein: CASRTSGRTSTDTQYF. The CDR3 nucleotides read TGTGCCAGTAGAACTAGCGGGAGGACTAGCACAGATACGCAGTATTTT.

V usage is TRBV6-5 and J usage is TRBJ2-1; D ambiguous. CDR1 is MNHEY and CDR2 is SVGAGI in the germline V gene. Between the trimmed V and J ends, which lost 0 bases and 2 bases, there was a span of 5 bases. This CDR3 comprises 14 residues. The CDR3 sequence is CASSYSATYNEQFF. In nucleotides, the CDR3 is TGTGCCAGCAGTTACTCTGCAACCTACAATGAGCAGTTCTTC.

The rearrangement joins TRBV27 to TRBJ2-4; TRBD2 aligns across 10 bases. This CDR3 spans 15 amino acids. CDR1 MNHEY and CDR2 SMNVEV come from the germline V gene (reference sequence). V shed 9 bases and J 7 bases; nucleotides not matched to a gene: 12. CDR3: CASHPGLAFRNIQYF. The CDR3 bases are TGTGCCAGTCACCCGGGACTAGCGTTCAGGAACATTCAGTACTTC.

The rearrangement links TRBV19 to TRBJ1-5; 7 bases agree with TRBD1. Losses at the gene ends were 5 bases for V and 6 bases for J; bases not matched to a gene: 10. This CDR3 has 15 residues. The germline CDR1 and CDR2 sequences are LNHDA and SQIVND (reference sequence). Written as DNA, the CDR3 is TGTGCCAGTAGTGAGACAGGGTGGGGGGGTCAGCCCCAGCATTTT. Translation: CASSETGWGGQPQHF.

The chain uses TRBV11-2 and TRBJ2-1; 7 bases match TRBD2. J was trimmed by 7 bases and V by 2 bases; bases with no gene match: 14. Germline assignment: CDR1 SGHAT and CDR2 FQNNGV. This CDR3 spans 17 amino acids. CDR3 coding DNA: TGTGCCAGCAGCTTACCCCCCAGAGCGGGATTCGGGAATGAGCAGTTCTTC. This sequence encodes CASSLPPRAGFGNEQFF.